These 6 T cell receptor beta chains came from one sample sequenced in a study of cytomegalovirus exposure and HLA in healthy donors. PCR involved 60 Vbeta and 13 Jbeta primers. Method: immunoSEQ multiplex PCR; TCRdb's copy keeps in-frame clones and lacks some. Of about 190,000 clones in the sample, around 79% were seen once. The sequencing input was PBMCs. These receptor sequences come from a woman in her forties or fifties in good health and CMV-seronegative.

The CDR3 coding sequence is TGTGCCAGCAGCTTGCTACGGAGTACCGGGGAGCTGTTTTTT. It specifies CASSLLRSTGELFF. This chain links TRBV7-3 with TRBJ2-2; D is uncertain. The CDR3 is 14 amino acids. CDR1 SGHTA and CDR2 FQGTGA come from the germline V gene. V was clipped by 3 bases and J by 5 bases, with 10 bases between them.

This chain links TRBV2 with TRBJ1-5; tentatively, D is TRBD1 (5 bases). Germline-derived CDR1 and CDR2 are SNHLY and FYNNEI. This CDR3 is 13 amino acids long. V lost 6 bases and J lost 6, with 12 bases in between. The CDR3 coding sequence is TGTGCCAGCAGCGCAGGGTACCGTCAGCCCCAGCATTTT. Translating gives CASSAGYRQPQHF.

The chain carries TRBV7-2 and TRBJ2-7; a possible D gene is TRBD2 (6 bases). The germline V gene encodes CDR1 SGHTA and CDR2 FQGNSA. The V gene lost 5 bases and the J gene lost 5 bases, with 19 bases spanning the gap. The CDR3 runs 15 residues. CDR3 loop: CASSLSEAGPNEQYF. Written as DNA, the CDR3 is TGTGCCAGCAGCCTTTCGGAGGCGGGGCCGAACGAGCAGTACTTC.

This sequence joins TRBV28 and TRBJ2-1; D not certain. The CDR3 has 14 amino acids. Germline V gives CDR1 MDHEN, CDR2 SYDVKM. The germline V and J ends were trimmed by 4 bases and 0 bases, with 7 bases remaining between them. CDR3 loop: CASSSTNSYNEQFF. In nucleotides, the CDR3 is TGTGCCAGCAGTTCTACCAACTCCTACAATGAGCAGTTCTTC.

V and J are TRBV18 and TRBJ1-5; TRBD1 matches at 9 bases. V was clipped by 3 bases and J by 5 bases; unmatched bases: 5. CDR3 size: 15 residues. CDR1 is KGHSH, CDR2 LQKENI, per germline. CDR3 nucleotides: TGTGCCAGCTCACCCTGGACAGGGGTTGATCAGCCCCAGCATTTT. It codes for CASSPWTGVDQPQHF.

This chain joins TRBV9 and TRBJ2-7; D is unclear. V was trimmed by 0 bases and J by 3 bases, leaving 10 bases between them. The CDR3 totals 14 residues. The V gene's germline CDR1 is SGDLS and CDR2 YYNGEE. The chain's CDR3 is CASSVEARVYEQYF. CDR3 coding DNA: TGTGCCAGCAGCGTAGAGGCCCGGGTCTACGAGCAGTACTTC.